This passage covers 9 T cell receptor beta chains from one sample sequenced in a study of T cells in Graves' hyperthyroidism and ophthalmopathy. RNA transcripts provided the source from which TCR beta CDR3 regions were amplified. Initially, a first-round RT-PCR of the TCR CDR3 employed the HTBI primer set. In TCRdb, the multiplex PCR reads were re-called with MiXCR into one record per CDR3 protein. The sample carries approximately 590,000 distinct CDR3 sequences, roughly 14% recorded once. The sample consisted of blood. The receptors here all came from a woman aged 30 to 39 with Graves' hyperthyroidism.

The V gene is TRBV29-1, the J gene TRBJ1-1; tentative D call: TRBD1 (6 bases). Germline V gene lookup returns CDR1 SQVTM and CDR2 ANQGSEA. The CDR3 sequence is 15 residues long. V shed 6 bases and J shed 3 bases, with 20 bases lying between them. CDR3 bases: TGCAGCGTAAGGGGGATTGGGCCTGTCGACACTGAAGCTTTCTTT. This translates into CSVRGIGPVDTEAFF.

This clonotype was seen only a few times. As DNA, the CDR3 is TGTGCCAGCAGTTCGGAGGGCCTCTCCTCTGGGGCCAACGTCCTGACTTTC. This translates into CASSSEGLSSGANVLTF. The chain recombines TRBV6-1 with TRBJ2-6; D possibly corresponds to TRBD2 (6 bases). CDR1 and CDR2 (germline): MNHNS, SASEGT. The V gene lost 5 bases and the J gene lost 0 bases, with 14 bases spanning the gap. CDR3 length: 17 residues.

This chain links TRBV7-9 with TRBJ1-4, with 7 bases identical to TRBD1. This CDR3 contains 16 residues. Per the germline V gene, CDR1 is SEHNR and CDR2 is FQNEAQ (reference sequence). V lost 1 base to trimming and J lost 5 bases; unmatched junction nucleotides: 7. CDR3 nucleotides: TGTGCCAGCAGCTTAGTATTCGGGACAGAAAATGAAAAACTGTTTTTT. Protein product: CASSLVFGTENEKLFF.

The chain's CDR3 is CASRGDRASGKNIQYF. CDR3 nucleotides: TGTGCCAGCAGGGGGGATAGGGCGTCGGGCAAAAACATTCAGTACTTC. The chain carries TRBV6-2 or TRBV6-3 and TRBJ2-4, with D perhaps assigned TRBD1 or TRBD2 (5 bases each). The CDR3 sequence is 16 residues long. Trimming shortened V by 6 bases and J by 3 bases, and 18 bases separated the two germline ends. Germline CDR1 reads MNHEY; CDR2 reads SVGEGT.

J is TRBJ2-3 and V is TRBV20-1, with a tentative D call TRBD2 (7 bases). Deletions cut 6 bases from V and 3 bases from J, with 13 bases between. The CDR3 contains 13 residues. The germline gives CDR1 DFQATT, CDR2 SNEGSKA (reference sequence). CDR3: CSAPRGGTDTQYF. As DNA, the CDR3 is TGCAGTGCCCCTAGGGGGGGTACAGATACGCAGTATTTT.

This clonotype appeared many times. The chain employs TRBV6-1 and TRBJ1-2; weak D call: TRBD1 (5 bases). The V end was cut by 7 bases, the J end by 8 bases, with 14 bases between. The CDR3 runs to 12 residues. Germline loops: CDR1 MNHNS, CDR2 SASEGT. CDR3 nucleotide sequence: TGTGCCAGCACCGGGGTGGGGGACGGCTACACCTTC. Its protein is CASTGVGDGYTF.

The V and J genes are TRBV29-1 and TRBJ1-2; D is undetermined. This CDR3 has 13 amino acids. Germline assignment: CDR1 SQVTM and CDR2 ANQGSEA. With 5 bases removed from V and 6 bases from J, the gap between germline ends came to 16 bases. The CDR3: CSVLDPLSDGYTF. The CDR3 DNA reads TGCAGCGTTCTCGACCCACTATCGGATGGCTACACCTTC.

This clonotype was seen ten or more times. The gene calls are TRBV7-9 and TRBJ2-1; D gene unclear. Germline CDR1 SEHNR, CDR2 FQNEAQ (reference sequence). The CDR3 length is 16 residues. Trimming removed 0 bases from V and 9 bases from J, with 18 bases in between. CDR3 region: CASSLAAALPMGEQFF. DNA of the CDR3: TGTGCCAGCAGCTTAGCCGCCGCATTACCGATGGGTGAGCAGTTCTTC.

This clonotype was seen repeatedly, ten times or more. At one end, the junction sequence differs from germline, possibly due to a read error. This chain uses TRBV7-3 with TRBJ2-3, with 8 bases fitting TRBD1. Germline loops: CDR1 SGHTA, CDR2 FQGTGA. There are 15 residues in the CDR3. CDR3 amino acids: CASSLTGQGTDTQYF. The CDR3 nucleotides read TGCGCCAGCAGCCTTACCGGACAGGGAACAGATACGCAGTATTTT.